The sequence of this TCR beta chain was determined in a study of shared clonotypes between healthy human individuals. V lost 0 bases to trimming and J lost 1 base; unmatched junction nucleotides: 0. The CDR3 has 15 residues. In germline, CDR1 is SGHRS, CDR2 YFSETQ. The protocol was immunoSEQ multiplex PCR, while the TCRdb copy is restricted to in-frame clones and leaves out a portion. The table lists 2 million or so clones, roughly 96% of them singletons. As to this clone: The same CDR3 is also encoded by other DNA sequences in this sample.

The chain has TRBV5-1 and TRBJ2-5; 10 positions match TRBD2. This TCR was sampled from a man younger than 30 in good health. Sequenced material: naive CD4+ T cells sorted from blood. Subset indicated: CD45RA+ positively selected. CDR3 nucleotide sequence: TGCGCCAGCAGCTTGGCTAGCGGGAGCCAAGAGACCCAGTACTTC. As protein: CASSLASGSQETQYF.